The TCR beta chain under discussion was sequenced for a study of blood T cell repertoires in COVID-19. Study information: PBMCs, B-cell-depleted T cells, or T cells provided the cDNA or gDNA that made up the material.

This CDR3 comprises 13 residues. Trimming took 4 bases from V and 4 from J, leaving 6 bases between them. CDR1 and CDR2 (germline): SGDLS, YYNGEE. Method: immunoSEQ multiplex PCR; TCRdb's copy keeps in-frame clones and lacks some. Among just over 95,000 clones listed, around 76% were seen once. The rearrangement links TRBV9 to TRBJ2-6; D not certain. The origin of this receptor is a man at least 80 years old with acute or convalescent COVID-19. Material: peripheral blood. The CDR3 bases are TGTGCCAGCAGCCCTATAGGGGCCAACGTCCTGACTTTC. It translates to CASSPIGANVLTF.